The 11 T cell receptor beta chains given below trace back to one sample, sequenced in a study of shared clonotypes between healthy human individuals. Sequencing was performed with immunoSEQ multiplex PCR; in TCRdb, only in-frame clones are kept and a portion is missing. Of approximately 100,000 clones listed, 67% are singletons. Sequencing was carried out using memory CD8+ T cells sorted from blood. The subset: CD45RO+ cells pooled with CCR7-negative TemRA cells. The origin of the receptors is a young man in good health.

This chain links TRBV7-9 with TRBJ1-1; D may be TRBD1 (6 bases). The CDR3 runs 13 residues. Per the germline V gene, CDR1 is SEHNR and CDR2 is FQNEAQ (reference sequence). V lost 5 bases to trimming and J lost 6 bases, with 13 bases between them. The CDR3 sequence: CASSIQSGAEAFF. CDR3 DNA: TGTGCCAGCAGCATCCAATCAGGGGCTGAAGCTTTCTTT.

The CDR3 region is CASSFGTGDNYGYTF. DNA for the CDR3: TGTGCCAGCTCCTTCGGGACAGGGGACAACTATGGCTACACCTTC. The chain links TRBV18 to TRBJ1-2; 10 bases are shared with TRBD1. The length of the CDR3 is 15 residues. The V gene's germline CDR1 is KGHSH and CDR2 LQKENI. Unmatched junction bases numbered 6, after V lost 6 bases and J lost 2 bases. Full variable domain (rest looked up from reference TRBV18 and TRBJ1-2): NAGVMQNPRHLVRRRGQEARLRCSPMKGHSHVYWYRQLPEEGLKFMVYLQKENIIDESGMPKERFSAEFPKEGPSILRIQQVVRGDSAAYFCASSFGTGDNYGYTFGSGTRLTVV.

This clone was seen repeatedly, ten times or more. The sample has other DNA sequences that encode this CDR3 too. The chain combines TRBV7-9 with TRBJ2-2; TRBD2 matches at 15 bases. This CDR3 has 16 amino acids. The trim removed 6 bases at V and 4 bases at J, leaving 3 bases unmatched. Looked up from germline, CDR1 is SEHNR and CDR2 is FQNEAQ (reference sequence). CDR3 sequence (DNA): TGTGCCAGCAGACCGGGACTAGCGGGAGGCACCGGGGAGCTGTTTTTT. Translation gives CASRPGLAGGTGELFF.

This CDR3 is CASSIPSGRTTDTQYF. Here the CDR3 DNA reads TGTGCCAGCAGCATCCCCAGCGGGAGGACCACAGATACGCAGTATTTT. The chain carries TRBV27 and TRBJ2-3, with 9 bases that match TRBD2. CDR1 is MNHEY and CDR2 is SMNVEV in the germline V gene (reference sequence). This CDR3 contains 16 residues. Germline trimming cut 6 bases from V and 2 bases from J; bases unmatched to any gene: 9.

V gene TRBV9 combines with J gene TRBJ1-5; the D gene is possibly TRBD1 (6 bases). Trimming shortened V by 6 bases and J by 4 bases, and 17 bases separated the two germline ends. The CDR3 has 15 residues. CDR1 and CDR2 (germline): SGDLS, YYNGEE. CDR3 bases: TGTGCCAGCAACACCACAGGGCTGGGTAATCAGCCCCAGCATTTT. Translation gives CASNTTGLGNQPQHF. Filled out from reference TRBV9 and TRBJ1-5, the complete variable domain reads DSGVTQTPKHLITATGQRVTLRCSPRSGDLSVYWYQQSLDQGLQFLIQYYNGEERAKGNILERFSAQQFPDLHSELNLSSLELGDSALYFCASNTTGLGNQPQHFGDGTRLSIL.

The chain combines TRBV28 with TRBJ2-3; 8 positions agree with TRBD1. CDR1 and CDR2 (germline): MDHEN, SYDVKM. CDR3 length: 16 amino acids. V gave up 2 bases and J gave up 2 bases; unmatched junction bases: 6. The CDR3 DNA sequence: TGTGCCAGCAGTTTAGGGACAGGTTGGATCACAGATACGCAGTATTTT. It encodes CASSLGTGWITDTQYF.

This chain uses TRBV28 with TRBJ2-2, with D possibly matching TRBD1 (6 bases). Trimming pared 5 bases from V and 3 bases from J, leaving 13 bases between. CDR1 and CDR2 from the germline V gene are MDHEN and SYDVKM. The CDR3 spans 15 residues. DNA for the CDR3: TGTGCCAGCAGTGCCGGGACAAGGGACACCGGGGAGCTGTTTTTT. Residues: CASSAGTRDTGELFF.

CDR3 DNA sequence: TGTGCCAGCAGCTTTCGTACGGGAGGCTCCTACGAGCAGTACTTC. Its protein product is CASSFRTGGSYEQYF. V usage is TRBV7-9 and J usage is TRBJ2-7; 7 nucleotides agree with TRBD2. This CDR3 is 15 amino acids long. Germline CDR1 and CDR2: SEHNR and FQNEAQ (reference sequence). Unmatched junction bases numbered 5, after V lost 3 bases and J lost 0 bases.

This clone appeared a few times. The rearrangement links TRBV7-9 to TRBJ2-1, with D possibly TRBD2 on 6 matching bases. Trimming removed 0 bases from V and 5 bases from J, with 11 bases in between. This CDR3 is 15 amino acids long. The V gene's germline CDR1 is SEHNR and CDR2 FQNEAQ (reference sequence). The CDR3 loop reads CASSLAKTGDNEQFF. The CDR3 nucleotides are TGTGCCAGCAGCTTAGCTAAGACGGGGGACAATGAGCAGTTCTTC.

V usage is TRBV5-1 and J usage is TRBJ2-1; TRBD1 matches at 10 bases. The V gene's germline CDR1 is SGHRS and CDR2 YFSETQ. The CDR3 runs 16 residues. V shed 1 base and J 5 bases; nucleotides not matched to a gene: 6. CDR3: CASSLPKTGGHNEQFF. The CDR3 DNA sequence: TGCGCCAGCAGCTTGCCAAAGACAGGGGGCCACAATGAGCAGTTCTTC.

The V gene is TRBV7-8, the J gene TRBJ2-1; TRBD2 matches 9 bases. The CDR3 totals 15 residues. V lost 1 base to trimming and J lost 9 bases; unmatched junction nucleotides: 7. CDR1 is SGHVS, CDR2 FQNEAQ, per germline. The CDR3 DNA reads as TGTGCCAGCAGCTTAGGTCGGCGGGAGGGTGGTGAGCAGTTCTTC. It yields the protein CASSLGRREGGEQFF.